This TCR beta chain was captured in a study of T cells expressing NK-cell markers. Study details: The sequencing cohort of eight donors included seven HCMV-seropositive individuals and one seronegative individual.

For each CDR3 protein, TCRdb gives one entry from its re-call of the 5' RACE reads, without DNA. Its table records hundreds of thousands of distinct CDR3 sequences. Looked up from germline, CDR1 is DFQATT and CDR2 is SNEGSKA (reference sequence). This CDR3 contains 12 residues. Sequencing was carried out using blood T cells: a sorted CD56 or NKG2C T cell subset, CD4+ or CD8+ T cells, or bulk PBMC T cells (not recorded which). The V and J genes are TRBV20-1 and TRBJ2-7. The receptor comes from a woman between 18 and 75 years old in good health. CDR3 protein: CSASSVSYEQYF.